This T cell receptor beta chain was retrieved from a study of blood T cell repertoires in COVID-19. Study details: Researchers got acute and convalescent COVID-19 samples from the United States, Italy and Spain. The analysed material was cDNA or gDNA that came from T cells, B-cell-depleted T cells, or PBMCs.

Original processing methods: Reference gene primers were amplified, and this amplification served to estimate nucleated cell counts. Profiled with immunoSEQ multiplex PCR; TCRdb holds only in-frame clones, not every one. Clonal size and the V and J genes are those of that table, whereas D and trimming came from the DNA. Of tens of thousands of clones in the sample, 65% to 90% are singletons; the top ten hold roughly 9.6%. Followed longitudinally, the Seattle patients had been enrolled during active infection. The sequenced material came from peripheral blood. This clonotype was sampled from a man aged 50-59 years with COVID-19, enrolled during active disease.

CDR3 sequence (DNA): TGTGCCAGTAGTAGGGATGGGGGCGGACGATTGGAGACCCAGTACTTC. Its translation is CASSRDGGGRLETQYF. The rearrangement joins TRBV19 to TRBJ2-5; D might be TRBD1 (6 bases). The CDR3 extends over 16 amino acids. Germline values: CDR1 LNHDA, CDR2 SQIVND (reference sequence). Trimming took off 4 bases at V and 5 bases at J, with 20 bases between the two ends.